This note documents a single T cell receptor (beta chain) sequence. In the original analysis: Patient CD8+ clones above 1% seldom matched published virus-specific TCRB sequences. Measured with immunoSEQ multiplex PCR; TCRdb has only the in-frame clones, and not every one. The V and J calls and clone size were taken over from that table, and D and trimming were inferred from the DNA. The repertoire has 20,000 to 25,000 clones, approximately 84% of them found once; the top ten carry around 10%. The entry originates in a study of somatic mutations in cytotoxic T cells in rheumatoid arthritis. From germline, CDR1 is SGHVS and CDR2 FQNEAQ. V lost 1 base to trimming and J lost 4 bases; unmatched junction nucleotides: 5. This CDR3 spans 15 amino acids.

The source material was CD8+ T cells sorted from blood. The source is an adult with rheumatoid arthritis. The rearrangement links TRBV7-8 to TRBJ2-5; TRBD2 aligns across 8 bases. CDR3 sequence: CASSLDSGSLETQYF. Here the CDR3 DNA reads TGTGCCAGCAGCTTAGACAGCGGGAGCCTAGAGACCCAGTACTTC.